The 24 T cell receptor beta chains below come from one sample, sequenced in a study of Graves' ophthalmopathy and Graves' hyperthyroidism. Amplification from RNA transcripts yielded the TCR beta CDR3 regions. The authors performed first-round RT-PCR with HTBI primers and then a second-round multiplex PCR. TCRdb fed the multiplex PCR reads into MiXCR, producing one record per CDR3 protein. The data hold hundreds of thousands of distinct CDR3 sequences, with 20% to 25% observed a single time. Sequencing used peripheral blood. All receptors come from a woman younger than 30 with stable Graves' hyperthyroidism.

CDR3 residues: CASSGGGAAETQYF. CDR3 nucleotide sequence: TGTGCCAGCAGCGGCGGGGGGGCCGCTGAGACCCAGTACTTC. The rearrangement joins TRBV9 to TRBJ2-5, with 9 bases that match TRBD2. The germline V gene encodes CDR1 SGDLS and CDR2 YYNGEE. Losses at the gene ends were 3 bases for V and 5 bases for J; bases not matched to a gene: 5. The CDR3 runs to 14 residues.

Here the CDR3 DNA reads TGTGCCAGCAGTTTACAACCAAACTATGGCTACACCTTC. This sequence encodes CASSLQPNYGYTF. This rearrangement joins TRBV28 to TRBJ1-2; D not certain. CDR1 and CDR2 (germline): MDHEN, SYDVKM. V dropped 2 bases and J dropped 2 bases, with 6 bases sitting between them. This CDR3 contains 13 residues.

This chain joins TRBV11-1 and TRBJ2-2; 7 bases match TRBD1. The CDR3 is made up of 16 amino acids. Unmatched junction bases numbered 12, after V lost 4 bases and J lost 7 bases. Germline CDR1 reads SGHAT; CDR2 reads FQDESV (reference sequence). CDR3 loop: CASSSSQGKRIGELFF. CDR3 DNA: TGTGCCAGCAGCTCCTCACAGGGGAAACGTATCGGGGAGCTGTTTTTT.

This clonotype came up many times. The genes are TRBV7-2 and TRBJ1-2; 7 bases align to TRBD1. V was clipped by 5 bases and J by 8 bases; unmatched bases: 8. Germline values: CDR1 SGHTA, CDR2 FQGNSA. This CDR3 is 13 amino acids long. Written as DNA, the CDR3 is TGTGCCAGCAGCCCCGGTAGGGGGCAAGGCTACACCTTC. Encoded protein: CASSPGRGQGYTF.

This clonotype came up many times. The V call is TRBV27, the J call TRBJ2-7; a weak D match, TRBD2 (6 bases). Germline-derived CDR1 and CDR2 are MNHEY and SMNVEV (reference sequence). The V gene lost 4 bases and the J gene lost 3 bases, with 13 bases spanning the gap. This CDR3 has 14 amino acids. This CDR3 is CASSYAGSDYEQYF. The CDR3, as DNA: TGTGCCAGCAGTTACGCCGGGAGCGACTACGAGCAGTACTTC.

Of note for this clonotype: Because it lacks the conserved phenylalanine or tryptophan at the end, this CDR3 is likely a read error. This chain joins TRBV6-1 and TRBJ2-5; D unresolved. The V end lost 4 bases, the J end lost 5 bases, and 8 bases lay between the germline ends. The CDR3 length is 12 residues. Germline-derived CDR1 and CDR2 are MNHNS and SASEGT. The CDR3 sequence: CASSGSLETQYY. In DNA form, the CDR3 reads TGTGCCAGCAGTGGGTCCTTGGAGACCCAGTACTAC.

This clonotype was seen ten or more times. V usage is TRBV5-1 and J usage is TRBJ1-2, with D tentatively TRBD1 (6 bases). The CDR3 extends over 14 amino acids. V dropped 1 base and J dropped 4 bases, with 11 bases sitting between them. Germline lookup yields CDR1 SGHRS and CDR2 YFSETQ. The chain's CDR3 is CASSLWGASYGYTF. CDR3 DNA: TGCGCCAGCAGCTTGTGGGGGGCAAGCTATGGCTACACCTTC.

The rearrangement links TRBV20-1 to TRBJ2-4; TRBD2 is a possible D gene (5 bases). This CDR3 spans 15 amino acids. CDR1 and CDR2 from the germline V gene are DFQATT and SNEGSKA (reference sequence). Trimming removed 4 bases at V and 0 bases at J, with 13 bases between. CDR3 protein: CSAISGIKAKNIQYF. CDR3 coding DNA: TGCAGTGCTATAAGCGGAATAAAAGCCAAAAACATTCAGTACTTC.

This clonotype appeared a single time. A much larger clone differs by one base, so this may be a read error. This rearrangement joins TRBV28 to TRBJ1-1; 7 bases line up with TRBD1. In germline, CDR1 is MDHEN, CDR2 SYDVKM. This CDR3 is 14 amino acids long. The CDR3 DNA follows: TGTGCCAGCAGTTCCCCTACCCGGACAGGTGAAGCTTGCTTT. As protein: CASSSPTRTGEACF.

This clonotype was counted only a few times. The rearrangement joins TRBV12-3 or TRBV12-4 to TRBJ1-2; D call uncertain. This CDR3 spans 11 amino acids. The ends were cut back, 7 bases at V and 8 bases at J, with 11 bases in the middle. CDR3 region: CASTRVGGYTF. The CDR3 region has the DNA TGTGCCAGCACCCGAGTGGGCGGCTACACCTTC.

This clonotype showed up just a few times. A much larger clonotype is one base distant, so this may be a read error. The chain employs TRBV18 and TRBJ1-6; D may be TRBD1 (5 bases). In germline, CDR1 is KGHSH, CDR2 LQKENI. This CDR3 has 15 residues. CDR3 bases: TGTGCCAGCTCACCGCAGGGCACCTATAATTCACACCTCCACTTT. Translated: CASSPQGTYNSHLHF.

CDR3 loop: CASSYKGANTEAFF. The CDR3 DNA reads TGTGCCAGCAGTTACAAAGGGGCCAACACTGAAGCTTTCTTT. The rearrangement links TRBV6-5 to TRBJ1-1; perhaps TRBD1 as D (5 bases). Germline CDR1 and CDR2: MNHEY and SVGAGI. The CDR3 has 14 residues. V lost 2 bases to trimming and J lost 2 bases, with 9 bases between them.

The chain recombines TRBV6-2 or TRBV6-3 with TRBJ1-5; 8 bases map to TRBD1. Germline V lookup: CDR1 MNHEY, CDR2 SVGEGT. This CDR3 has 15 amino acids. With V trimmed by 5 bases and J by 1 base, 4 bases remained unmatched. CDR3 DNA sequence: TGTGCCAGCAGTCCCTGGACAGGGAGCAATCAGCCCCAGCATTTT. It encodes CASSPWTGSNQPQHF.

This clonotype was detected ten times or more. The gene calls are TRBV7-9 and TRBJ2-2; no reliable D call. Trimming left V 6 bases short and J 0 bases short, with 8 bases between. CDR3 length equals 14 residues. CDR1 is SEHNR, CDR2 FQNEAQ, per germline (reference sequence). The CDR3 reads CASSGRSNTGELFF. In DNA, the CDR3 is TGTGCCAGCAGTGGGCGTTCGAACACCGGGGAGCTGTTTTTT.

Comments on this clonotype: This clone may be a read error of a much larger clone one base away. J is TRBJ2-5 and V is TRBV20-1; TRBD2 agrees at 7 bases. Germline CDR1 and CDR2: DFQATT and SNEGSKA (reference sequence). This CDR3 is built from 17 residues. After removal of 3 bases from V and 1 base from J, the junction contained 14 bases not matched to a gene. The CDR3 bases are TGCAGTGCTAGGCCGTGGGGTCTAGCGGTAACCCAAGAGACCCAGTACTTC. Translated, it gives CSARPWGLAVTQETQYF.

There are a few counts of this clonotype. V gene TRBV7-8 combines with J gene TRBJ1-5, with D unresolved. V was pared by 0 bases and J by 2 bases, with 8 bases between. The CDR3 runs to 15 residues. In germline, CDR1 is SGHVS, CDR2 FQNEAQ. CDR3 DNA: TGTGCCAGCAGCTTAGCTGGGGAGGGCAATCAGCCCCAGCATTTT. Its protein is CASSLAGEGNQPQHF.

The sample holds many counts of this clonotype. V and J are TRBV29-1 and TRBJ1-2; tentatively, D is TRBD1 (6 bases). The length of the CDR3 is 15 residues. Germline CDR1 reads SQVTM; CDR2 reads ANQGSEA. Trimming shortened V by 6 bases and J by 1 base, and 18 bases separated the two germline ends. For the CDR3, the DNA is TGCAGCGTCGCCGGGACACCTAAGCTTAACTATGGCTACACCTTC. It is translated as CSVAGTPKLNYGYTF.

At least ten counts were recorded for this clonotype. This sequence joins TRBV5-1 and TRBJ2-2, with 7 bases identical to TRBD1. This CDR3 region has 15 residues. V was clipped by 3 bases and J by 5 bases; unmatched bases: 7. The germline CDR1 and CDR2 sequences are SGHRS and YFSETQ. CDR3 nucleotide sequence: TGCGCCAGCAGCTCAAGACAGGGATGGACCGGGGAGCTGTTTTTT. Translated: CASSSRQGWTGELFF.

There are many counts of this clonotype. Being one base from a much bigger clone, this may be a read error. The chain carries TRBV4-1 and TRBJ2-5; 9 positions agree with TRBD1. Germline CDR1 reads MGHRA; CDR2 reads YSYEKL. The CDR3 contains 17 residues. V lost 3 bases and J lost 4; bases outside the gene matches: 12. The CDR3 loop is CASSHPGRDRVRETQYF. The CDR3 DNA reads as TGCGCCAGCAGCCACCCCGGAAGGGACAGGGTTCGAGAGACCCAGTACTTC.

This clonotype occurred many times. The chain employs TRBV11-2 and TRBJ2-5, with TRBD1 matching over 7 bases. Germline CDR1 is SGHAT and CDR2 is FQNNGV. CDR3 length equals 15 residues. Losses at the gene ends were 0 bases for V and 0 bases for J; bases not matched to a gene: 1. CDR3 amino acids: CASSLEGQNQETQYF. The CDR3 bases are TGTGCCAGCAGCTTAGAGGGACAGAACCAAGAGACCCAGTACTTC.

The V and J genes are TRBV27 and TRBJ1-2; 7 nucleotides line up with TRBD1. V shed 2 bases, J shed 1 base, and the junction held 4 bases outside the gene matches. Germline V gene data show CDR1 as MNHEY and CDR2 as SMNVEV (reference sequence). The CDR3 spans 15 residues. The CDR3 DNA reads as TGTGCCAGCAGTTTAGGACAGGCAAATAACTATGGCTACACCTTC. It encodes CASSLGQANNYGYTF.

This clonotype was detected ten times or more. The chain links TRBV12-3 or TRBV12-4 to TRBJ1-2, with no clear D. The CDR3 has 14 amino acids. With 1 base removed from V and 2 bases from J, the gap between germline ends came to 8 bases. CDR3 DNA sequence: TGTGCCAGCAGTTTAGGGACGGACAACTATGGCTACACCTTC. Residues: CASSLGTDNYGYTF.

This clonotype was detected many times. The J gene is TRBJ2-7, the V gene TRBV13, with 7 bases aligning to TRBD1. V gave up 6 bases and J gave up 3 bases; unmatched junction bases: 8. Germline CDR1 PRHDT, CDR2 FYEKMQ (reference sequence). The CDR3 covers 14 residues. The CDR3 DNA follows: TGTGCCAGCAGTTTAAGGGACAGCAGCTACGAGCAGTACTTC. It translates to CASSLRDSSYEQYF.

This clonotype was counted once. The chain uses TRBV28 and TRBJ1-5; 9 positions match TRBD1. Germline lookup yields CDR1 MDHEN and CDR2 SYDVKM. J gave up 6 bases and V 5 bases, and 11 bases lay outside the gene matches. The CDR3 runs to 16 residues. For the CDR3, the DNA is TGTGCCAGCAGTCCCCCCCGGGGACAGGGAGGTCAGCCCCAGCATTTT. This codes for CASSPPRGQGGQPQHF.